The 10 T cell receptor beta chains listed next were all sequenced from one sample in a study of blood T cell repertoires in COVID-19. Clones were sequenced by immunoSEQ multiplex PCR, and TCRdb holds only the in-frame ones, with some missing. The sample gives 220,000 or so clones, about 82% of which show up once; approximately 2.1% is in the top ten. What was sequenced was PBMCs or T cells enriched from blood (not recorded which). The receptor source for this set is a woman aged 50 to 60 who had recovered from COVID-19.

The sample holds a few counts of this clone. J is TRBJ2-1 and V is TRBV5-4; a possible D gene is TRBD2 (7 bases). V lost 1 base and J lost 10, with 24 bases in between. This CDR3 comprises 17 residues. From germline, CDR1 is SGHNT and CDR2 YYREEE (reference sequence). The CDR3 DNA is TGTGCCAGCAGCTTGTCCCAGGGGAGGACTAGTACAAGAGAGCAGTTCTTC. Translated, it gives CASSLSQGRTSTREQFF.

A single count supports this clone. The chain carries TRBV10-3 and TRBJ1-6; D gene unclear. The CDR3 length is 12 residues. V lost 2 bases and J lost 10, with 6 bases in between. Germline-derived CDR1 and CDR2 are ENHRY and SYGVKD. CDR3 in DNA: TGTGCCATCAGTGAGCCGAGCTCACCCCTCCACTTT. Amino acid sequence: CAISEPSSPLHF.

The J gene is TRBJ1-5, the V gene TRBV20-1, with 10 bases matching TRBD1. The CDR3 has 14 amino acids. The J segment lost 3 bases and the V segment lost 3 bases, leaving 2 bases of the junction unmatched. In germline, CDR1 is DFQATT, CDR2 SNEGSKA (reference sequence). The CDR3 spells CSASGQGVNQPQHF. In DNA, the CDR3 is TGCAGTGCTAGTGGACAGGGGGTCAATCAGCCCCAGCATTTT.

The CDR3 DNA follows: TGTGCCAGCAGCCGAGGGCTAGGATCCCCAGAGACCCAGTACTTC. Translated, it gives CASSRGLGSPETQYF. V usage is TRBV7-8 and J usage is TRBJ2-5; TRBD2 might be the D (5 bases). This CDR3 has 15 residues. Per the germline V gene, CDR1 is SGHVS and CDR2 is FQNEAQ. V was trimmed by 5 bases and J by 4 bases, leaving 17 bases between them.

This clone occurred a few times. CDR3 loop: CASSHDSWRENTEAFF. The CDR3 DNA reads as TGTGCCAGCAGCCATGATTCATGGAGGGAGAACACTGAAGCTTTCTTT. The gene calls are TRBV4-2 and TRBJ1-1; the D is unclear. Germline V gene sequence: CDR1 LGHNA, CDR2 YNFKEQ. The V end was cut by 3 bases, the J end by 1 base, with 15 bases between. CDR3 size: 16 residues.

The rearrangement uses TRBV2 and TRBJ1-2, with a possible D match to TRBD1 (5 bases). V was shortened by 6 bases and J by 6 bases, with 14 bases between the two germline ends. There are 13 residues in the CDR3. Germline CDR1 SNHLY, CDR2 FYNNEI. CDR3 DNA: TGTGCCAGCAGCTCTGGCAGGGTAGATGGCTACACCTTC. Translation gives CASSSGRVDGYTF.

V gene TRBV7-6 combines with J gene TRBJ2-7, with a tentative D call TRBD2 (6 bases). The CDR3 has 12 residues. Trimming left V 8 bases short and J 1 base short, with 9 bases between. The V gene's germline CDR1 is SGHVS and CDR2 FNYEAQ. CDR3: CASVEGSYEQYF. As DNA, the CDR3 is TGTGCCAGCGTGGAGGGGTCCTACGAGCAGTACTTC.

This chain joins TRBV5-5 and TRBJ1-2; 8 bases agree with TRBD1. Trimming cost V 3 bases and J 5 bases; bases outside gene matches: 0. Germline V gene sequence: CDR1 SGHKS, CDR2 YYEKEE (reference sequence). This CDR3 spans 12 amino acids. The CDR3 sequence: CASSWTGYGYTF. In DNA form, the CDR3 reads TGTGCCAGCAGCTGGACAGGGTATGGCTACACCTTC.

CDR3 residues: CSVTYTDYEQYF. CDR3 in DNA: TGCAGCGTCACTTATACAGACTACGAGCAGTACTTC. The chain carries TRBV29-1 and TRBJ2-7, with D uncertain. V shed 6 bases and J shed 3 bases, with 12 bases lying between them. The CDR3 length is 12 residues. Germline lookup yields CDR1 SQVTM and CDR2 ANQGSEA.

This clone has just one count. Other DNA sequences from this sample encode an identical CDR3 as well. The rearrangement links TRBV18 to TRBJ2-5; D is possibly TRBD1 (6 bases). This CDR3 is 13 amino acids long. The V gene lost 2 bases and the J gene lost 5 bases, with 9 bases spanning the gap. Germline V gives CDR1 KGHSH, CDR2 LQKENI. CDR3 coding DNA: TGTGCCAGCTCACCAAGGCAGGGGGAGACCCAGTACTTC. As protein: CASSPRQGETQYF.